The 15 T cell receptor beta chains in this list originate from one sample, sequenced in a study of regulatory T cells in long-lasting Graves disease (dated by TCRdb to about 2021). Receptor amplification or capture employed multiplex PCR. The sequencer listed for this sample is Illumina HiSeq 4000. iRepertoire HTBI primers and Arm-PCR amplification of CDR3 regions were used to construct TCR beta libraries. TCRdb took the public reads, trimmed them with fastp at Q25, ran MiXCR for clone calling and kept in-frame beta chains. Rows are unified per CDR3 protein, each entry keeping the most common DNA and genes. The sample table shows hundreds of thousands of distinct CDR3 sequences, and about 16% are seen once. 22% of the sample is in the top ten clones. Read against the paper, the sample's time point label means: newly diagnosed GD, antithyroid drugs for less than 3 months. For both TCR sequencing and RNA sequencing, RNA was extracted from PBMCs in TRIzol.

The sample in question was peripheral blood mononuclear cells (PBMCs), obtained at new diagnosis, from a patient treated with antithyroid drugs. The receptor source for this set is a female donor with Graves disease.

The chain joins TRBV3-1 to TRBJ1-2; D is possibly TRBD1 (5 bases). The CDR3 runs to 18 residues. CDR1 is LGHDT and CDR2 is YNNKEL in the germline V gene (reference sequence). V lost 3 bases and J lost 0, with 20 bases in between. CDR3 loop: CASSHDPGTLQANYGYTF. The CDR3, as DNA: TGTGCCAGCAGCCATGACCCCGGGACGCTCCAAGCTAACTATGGCTACACCTTC.

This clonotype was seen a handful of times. The CDR3 sequence: CASLDGRYRADEQFF. The CDR3 coding sequence is TGTGCTAGTTTGGATGGGCGTTATCGGGCGGATGAGCAGTTCTTC. The gene calls are TRBV12-5 and TRBJ2-1; D gene uncertain. Germline V gene lookup returns CDR1 LGHNT and CDR2 FRNRAP. This CDR3 is 15 amino acids long. V was shortened by 8 bases and J by 8 bases, with 22 bases between the two germline ends.

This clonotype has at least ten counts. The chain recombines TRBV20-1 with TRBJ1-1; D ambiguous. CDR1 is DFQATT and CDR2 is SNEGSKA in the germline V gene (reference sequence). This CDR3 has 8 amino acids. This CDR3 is CSLEGAFF. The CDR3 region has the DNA TGCAGCCTCGAGGGAGCTTTCTTT.

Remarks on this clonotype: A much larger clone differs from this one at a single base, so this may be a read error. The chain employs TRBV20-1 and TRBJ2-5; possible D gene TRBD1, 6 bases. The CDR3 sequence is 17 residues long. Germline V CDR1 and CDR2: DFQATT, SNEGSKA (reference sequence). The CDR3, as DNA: TGCAGTGCTGTTCGACCCGGGACACCCTTGTACCAAGAGACCCAGTGCTTC. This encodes CSAVRPGTPLYQETQCF.

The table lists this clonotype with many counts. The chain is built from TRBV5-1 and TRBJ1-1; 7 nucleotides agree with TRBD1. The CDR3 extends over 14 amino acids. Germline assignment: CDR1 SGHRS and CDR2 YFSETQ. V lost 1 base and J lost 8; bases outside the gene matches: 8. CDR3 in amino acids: CASSLLGTALEAFF. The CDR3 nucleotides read TGCGCCAGCAGCTTGCTTGGGACAGCGCTAGAAGCTTTCTTT.

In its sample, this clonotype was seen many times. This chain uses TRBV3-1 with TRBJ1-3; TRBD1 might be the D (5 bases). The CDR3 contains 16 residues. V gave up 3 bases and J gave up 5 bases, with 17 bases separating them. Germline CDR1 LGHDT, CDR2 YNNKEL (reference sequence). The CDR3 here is CASSHKRDPLRNTIYF. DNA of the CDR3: TGTGCCAGCAGCCACAAAAGGGACCCTCTGAGAAACACCATATATTTT. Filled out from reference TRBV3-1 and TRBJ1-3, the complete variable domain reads DTAVSQTPKYLVTQMGNDKSIKCEQNLGHDTMYWYKQDSKKFLKIMFSYNNKELIINETVPNRFSPKSPDKAHLNLHINSLELGDSAVYFCASSHKRDPLRNTIYFGEGSWLTVV.

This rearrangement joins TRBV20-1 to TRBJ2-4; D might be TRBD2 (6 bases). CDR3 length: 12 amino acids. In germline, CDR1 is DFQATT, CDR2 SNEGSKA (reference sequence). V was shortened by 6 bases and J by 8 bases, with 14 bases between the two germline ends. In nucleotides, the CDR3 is TGCAGTGCCCACCCCGGGGAGGACATTCAGTACTTC. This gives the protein CSAHPGEDIQYF.

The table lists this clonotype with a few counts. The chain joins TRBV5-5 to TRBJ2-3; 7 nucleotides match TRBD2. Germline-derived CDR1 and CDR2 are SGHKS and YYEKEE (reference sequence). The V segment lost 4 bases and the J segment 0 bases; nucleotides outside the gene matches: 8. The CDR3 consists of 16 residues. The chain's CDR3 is CASSLTGRDSTDTQYF. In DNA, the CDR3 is TGTGCCAGCAGCCTCACGGGGAGGGATAGCACAGATACGCAGTATTTT.

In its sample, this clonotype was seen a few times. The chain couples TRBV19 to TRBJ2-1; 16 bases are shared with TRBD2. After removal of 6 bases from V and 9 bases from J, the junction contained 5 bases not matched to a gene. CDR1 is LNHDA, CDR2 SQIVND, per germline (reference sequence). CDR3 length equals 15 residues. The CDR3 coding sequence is TGTGCCAGTAGACCGGGACTAGCGGGAGGGCTTGAGCAGTTCTTC. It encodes CASRPGLAGGLEQFF.

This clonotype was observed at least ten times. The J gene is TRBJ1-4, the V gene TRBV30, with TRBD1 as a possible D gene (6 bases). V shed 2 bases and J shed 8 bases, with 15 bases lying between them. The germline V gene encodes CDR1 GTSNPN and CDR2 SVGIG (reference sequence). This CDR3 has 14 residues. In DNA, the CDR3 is TGTGCCTGGAGTCTGGGACAAGTTAGCGAAAAACTGTTTTTT. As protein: CAWSLGQVSEKLFF.

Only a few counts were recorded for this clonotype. The CDR3 DNA reads as TGTGCCAGCAGCCATGCGGGAGACGGCGCAGATACGCAGTATTTT. This translates into CASSHAGDGADTQYF. The chain carries TRBV3-1 and TRBJ2-3; 7 bases fit TRBD2. Losses at the gene ends were 3 bases for V and 4 bases for J; bases not matched to a gene: 7. CDR1 LGHDT and CDR2 YNNKEL come from the germline V gene (reference sequence). This CDR3 contains 15 residues.

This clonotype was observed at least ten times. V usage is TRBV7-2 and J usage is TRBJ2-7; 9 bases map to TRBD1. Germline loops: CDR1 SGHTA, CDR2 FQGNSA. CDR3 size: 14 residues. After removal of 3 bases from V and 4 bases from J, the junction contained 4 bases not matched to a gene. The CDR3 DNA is TGTGCCAGCAGCTTTACAGGGGGCACATACGAGCAGTACTTC. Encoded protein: CASSFTGGTYEQYF.

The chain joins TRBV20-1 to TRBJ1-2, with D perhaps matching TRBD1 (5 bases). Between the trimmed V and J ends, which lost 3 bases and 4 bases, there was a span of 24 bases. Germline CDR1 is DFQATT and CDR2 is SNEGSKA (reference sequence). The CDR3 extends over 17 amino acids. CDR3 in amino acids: CSARMGGGGANPYGYTF. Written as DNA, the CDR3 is TGCAGTGCTAGGATGGGGGGAGGAGGTGCCAATCCCTATGGCTACACCTTC.

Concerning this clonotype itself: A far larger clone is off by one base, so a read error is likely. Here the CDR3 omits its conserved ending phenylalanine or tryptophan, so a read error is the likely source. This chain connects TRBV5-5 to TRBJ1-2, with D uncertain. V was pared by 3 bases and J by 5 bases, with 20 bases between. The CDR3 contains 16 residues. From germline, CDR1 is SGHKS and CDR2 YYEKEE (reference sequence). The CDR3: CASSSQDRLTWYGYTL. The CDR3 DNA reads TGTGCCAGCAGCTCCCAGGACCGACTAACGTGGTATGGCTACACCCTC.

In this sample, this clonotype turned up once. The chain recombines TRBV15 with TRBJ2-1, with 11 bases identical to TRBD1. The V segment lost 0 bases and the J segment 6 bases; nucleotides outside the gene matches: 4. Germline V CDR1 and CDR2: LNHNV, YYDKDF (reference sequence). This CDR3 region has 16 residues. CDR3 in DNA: TGTGCCACCAGCAGAGATCATGGGACAGGGGGCAATGAGCAGTTCTTC. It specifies CATSRDHGTGGNEQFF. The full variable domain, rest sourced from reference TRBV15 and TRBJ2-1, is DAMVIQNPRYQVTQFGKPVTLSCSQTLNHNVMYWYQQKSSQAPKLLFHYYDKDFNNEADTPDNFQSRRPNTSFCFLDIRSPGLGDTAMYLCATSRDHGTGGNEQFFGPGTRLTVL.